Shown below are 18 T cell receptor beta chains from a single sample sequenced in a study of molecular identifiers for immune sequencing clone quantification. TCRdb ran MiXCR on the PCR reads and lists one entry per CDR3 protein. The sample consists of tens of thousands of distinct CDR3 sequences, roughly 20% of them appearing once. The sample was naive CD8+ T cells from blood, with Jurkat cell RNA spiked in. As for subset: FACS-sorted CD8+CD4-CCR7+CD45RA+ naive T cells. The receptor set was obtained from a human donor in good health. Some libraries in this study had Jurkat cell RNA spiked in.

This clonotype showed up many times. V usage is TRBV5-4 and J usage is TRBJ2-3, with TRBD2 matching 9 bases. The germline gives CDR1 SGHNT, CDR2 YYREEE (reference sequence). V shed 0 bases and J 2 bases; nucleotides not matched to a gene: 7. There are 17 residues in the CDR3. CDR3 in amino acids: CASSLALAGPFTDTQYF. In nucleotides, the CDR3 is TGTGCCAGCAGCTTGGCACTAGCGGGCCCCTTCACAGATACGCAGTATTTT.

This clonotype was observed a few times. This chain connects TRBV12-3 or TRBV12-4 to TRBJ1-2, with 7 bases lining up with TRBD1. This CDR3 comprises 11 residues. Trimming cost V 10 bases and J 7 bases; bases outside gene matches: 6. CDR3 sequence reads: CATFRQGGYTF. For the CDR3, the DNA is TGTGCCACCTTTCGACAGGGTGGCTACACCTTC.

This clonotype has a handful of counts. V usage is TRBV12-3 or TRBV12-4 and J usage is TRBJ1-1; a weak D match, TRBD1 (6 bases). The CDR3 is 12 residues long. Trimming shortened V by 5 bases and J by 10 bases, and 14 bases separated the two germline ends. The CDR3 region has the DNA TGTGCCAGCAGTCTCGGGGGCGCTTTAGCTTTCTTT. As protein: CASSLGGALAFF.

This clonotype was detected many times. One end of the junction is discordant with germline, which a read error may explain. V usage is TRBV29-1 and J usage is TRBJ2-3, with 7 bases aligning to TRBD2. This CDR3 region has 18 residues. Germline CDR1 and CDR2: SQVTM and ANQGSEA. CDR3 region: CGVWTRRDGIGRTDTQYF. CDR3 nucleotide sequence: TGCGGCGTCTGGACTAGGAGGGACGGTATAGGCCGCACAGATACGCAGTATTTT.

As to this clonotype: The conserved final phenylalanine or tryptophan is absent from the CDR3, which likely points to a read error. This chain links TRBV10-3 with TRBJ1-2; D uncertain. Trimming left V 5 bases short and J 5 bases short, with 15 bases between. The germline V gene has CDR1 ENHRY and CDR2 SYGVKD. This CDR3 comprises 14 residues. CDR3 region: CAISIYLTTYGYTS. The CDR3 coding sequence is TGTGCCATCAGTATATACCTGACAACTTATGGCTACACCTCC.

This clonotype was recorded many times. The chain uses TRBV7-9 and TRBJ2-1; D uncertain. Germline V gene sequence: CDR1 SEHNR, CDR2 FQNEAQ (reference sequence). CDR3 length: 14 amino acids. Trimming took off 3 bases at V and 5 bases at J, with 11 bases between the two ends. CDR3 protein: CASSFELLNNEQFF. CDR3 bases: TGTGCCAGCAGCTTCGAACTTCTAAACAATGAGCAGTTCTTC.

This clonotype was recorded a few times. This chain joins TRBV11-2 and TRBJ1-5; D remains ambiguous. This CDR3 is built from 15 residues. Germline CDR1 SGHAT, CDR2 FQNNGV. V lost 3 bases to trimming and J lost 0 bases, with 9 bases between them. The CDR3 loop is CASSLHGNSNQPQHF. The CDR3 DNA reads TGTGCCAGCAGCTTGCATGGTAATAGCAATCAGCCCCAGCATTTT.

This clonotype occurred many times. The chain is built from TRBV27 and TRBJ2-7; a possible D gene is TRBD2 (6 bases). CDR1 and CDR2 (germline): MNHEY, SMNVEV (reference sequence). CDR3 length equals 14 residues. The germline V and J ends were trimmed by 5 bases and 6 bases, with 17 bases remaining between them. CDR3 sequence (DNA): TGTGCCAGCAGTCCCCTAGCGCCAGCGACCGAGCAGTACTTC. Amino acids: CASSPLAPATEQYF.

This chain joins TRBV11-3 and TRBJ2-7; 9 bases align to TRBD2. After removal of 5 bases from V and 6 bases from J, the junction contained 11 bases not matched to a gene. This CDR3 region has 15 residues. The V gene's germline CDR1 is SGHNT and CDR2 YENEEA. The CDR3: CASSPPSGKVGEQYF. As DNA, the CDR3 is TGTGCCAGCAGCCCCCCTAGCGGGAAAGTAGGCGAGCAGTACTTC.

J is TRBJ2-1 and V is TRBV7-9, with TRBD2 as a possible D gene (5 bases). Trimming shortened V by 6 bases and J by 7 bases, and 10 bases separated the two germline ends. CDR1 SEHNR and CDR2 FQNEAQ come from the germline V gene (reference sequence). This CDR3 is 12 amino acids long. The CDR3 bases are TGTGCCAGCAGACTAGGGCTTAATGAGCAGTTCTTC. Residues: CASRLGLNEQFF.

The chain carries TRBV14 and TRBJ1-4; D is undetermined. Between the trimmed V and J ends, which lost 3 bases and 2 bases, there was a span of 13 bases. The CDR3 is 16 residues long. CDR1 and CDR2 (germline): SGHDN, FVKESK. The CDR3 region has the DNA TGTGCCAGCAGCCAGTACGGGATGGGGACTAATGAAAAACTGTTTTTT. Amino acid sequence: CASSQYGMGTNEKLFF.

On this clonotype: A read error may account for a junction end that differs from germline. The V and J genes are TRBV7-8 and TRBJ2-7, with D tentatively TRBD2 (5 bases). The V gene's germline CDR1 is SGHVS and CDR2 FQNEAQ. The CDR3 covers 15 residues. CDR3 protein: CASSLAGDGSYEQCF. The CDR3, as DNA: TGTGCCAGCAGCTTAGCGGGAGATGGGTCCTACGAGCAGTGCTTC.

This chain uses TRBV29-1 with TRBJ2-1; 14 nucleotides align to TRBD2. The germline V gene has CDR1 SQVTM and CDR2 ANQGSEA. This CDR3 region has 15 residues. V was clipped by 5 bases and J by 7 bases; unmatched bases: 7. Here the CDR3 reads CSVLPWTSGRNEQFF. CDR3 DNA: TGCAGCGTTTTACCCTGGACTAGCGGGAGGAATGAGCAGTTCTTC.

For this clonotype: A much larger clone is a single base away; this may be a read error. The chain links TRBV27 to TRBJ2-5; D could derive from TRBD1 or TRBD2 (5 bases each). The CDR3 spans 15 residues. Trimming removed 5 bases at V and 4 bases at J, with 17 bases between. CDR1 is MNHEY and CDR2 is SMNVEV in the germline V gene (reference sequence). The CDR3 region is CASSLQGAAVETQYF. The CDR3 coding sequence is TGTGCCAGCAGTCTCCAGGGAGCGGCAGTAGAGACCCAGTACTTC.

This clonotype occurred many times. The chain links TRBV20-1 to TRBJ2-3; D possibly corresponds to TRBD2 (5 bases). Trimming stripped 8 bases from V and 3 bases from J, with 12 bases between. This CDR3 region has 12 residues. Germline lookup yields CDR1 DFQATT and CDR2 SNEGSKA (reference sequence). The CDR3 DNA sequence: TGCAGTTCCAGCGGAGTTACAGATACGCAGTATTTT. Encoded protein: CSSSGVTDTQYF.

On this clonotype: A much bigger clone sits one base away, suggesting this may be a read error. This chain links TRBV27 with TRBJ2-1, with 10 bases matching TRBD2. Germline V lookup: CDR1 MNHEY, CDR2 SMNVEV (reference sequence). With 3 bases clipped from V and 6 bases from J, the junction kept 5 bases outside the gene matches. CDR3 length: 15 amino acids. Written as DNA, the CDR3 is TGTGCCAGCAGTTTTAGCGGGAGGCCCCCCAATGAGCAGTTCTTC. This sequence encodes CASSFSGRPPNEQFF.

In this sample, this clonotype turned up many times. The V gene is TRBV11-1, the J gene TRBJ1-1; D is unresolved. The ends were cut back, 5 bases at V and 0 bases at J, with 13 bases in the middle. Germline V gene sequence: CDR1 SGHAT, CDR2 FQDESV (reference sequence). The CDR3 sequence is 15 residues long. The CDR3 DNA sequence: TGTGCCAGCAGCCATTTCCCGGTATTGAACACTGAAGCTTTCTTT. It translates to CASSHFPVLNTEAFF.

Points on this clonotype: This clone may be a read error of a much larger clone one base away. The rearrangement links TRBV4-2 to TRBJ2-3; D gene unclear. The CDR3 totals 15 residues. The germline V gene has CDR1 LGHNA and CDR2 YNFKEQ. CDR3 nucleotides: TGTGCCAGCAGCCGAGATCAGGATTCCACAGATGCGCAGTATTTT. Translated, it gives CASSRDQDSTDAQYF.